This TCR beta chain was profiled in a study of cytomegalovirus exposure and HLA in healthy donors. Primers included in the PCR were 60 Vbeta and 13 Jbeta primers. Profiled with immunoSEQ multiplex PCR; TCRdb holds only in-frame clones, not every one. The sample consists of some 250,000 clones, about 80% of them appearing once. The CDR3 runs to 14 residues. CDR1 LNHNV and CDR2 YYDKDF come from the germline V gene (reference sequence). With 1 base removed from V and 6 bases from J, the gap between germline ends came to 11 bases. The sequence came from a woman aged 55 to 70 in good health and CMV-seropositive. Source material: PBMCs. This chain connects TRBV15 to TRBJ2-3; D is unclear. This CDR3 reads CATSRGIARDTQYF. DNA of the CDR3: TGTGCCACCAGCAGAGGAATCGCCCGGGATACGCAGTATTTT.